The next 5 T cell receptor beta chains were all read from a single sample in a study of shared clonotypes between healthy human individuals. Generated by immunoSEQ multiplex PCR, the TCRdb table keeps only in-frame clones and is missing some. The data contain some 900,000 clones, more than 75% of them singletons. What was sequenced was memory CD4+ T cells sorted from blood. Subset given: CD45RA-negative fraction. The receptors were gathered from a man aged 18 to 30 in good health.

The CDR3 sequence: CASRREGNTEAFF. The CDR3 DNA sequence: TGCGCCAGCAGGAGAGAGGGGAACACTGAAGCTTTCTTT. V usage is TRBV10-2 and J usage is TRBJ1-1; D uncertain. CDR3 length equals 13 residues. Trimming shortened V by 6 bases and J by 1 base, and 9 bases separated the two germline ends. The germline V gene has CDR1 WSHSY and CDR2 SAAADI.

The rearrangement uses TRBV30 and TRBJ2-2, with 7 bases that match TRBD2. Germline loops: CDR1 GTSNPN, CDR2 SVGIG (reference sequence). With V trimmed by 5 bases and J by 2 bases, 5 bases remained unmatched. There are 14 residues in the CDR3. As DNA, the CDR3 is TGTGCCTGGGCCGGGACTAAAAACACCGGGGAGCTGTTTTTT. Translating it yields CAWAGTKNTGELFF.

The chain employs TRBV29-1 and TRBJ1-2; D is perhaps TRBD1 (5 bases). Germline CDR1 and CDR2: SQVTM and ANQGSEA. Trimming pared 0 bases from V and 8 bases from J, leaving 16 bases between. This CDR3 is 14 amino acids long. The CDR3 here is CSVEEGVDLLGYTF. In DNA, the CDR3 is TGCAGCGTTGAAGAGGGGGTAGATCTATTAGGCTACACCTTC.

In its sample, this clone was seen many times. This chain links TRBV20-1 with TRBJ2-5; weak D call: TRBD1 (5 bases). The CDR3 consists of 11 residues. V was shortened by 8 bases and J by 4 bases, with 11 bases between the two germline ends. The germline gives CDR1 DFQATT, CDR2 SNEGSKA (reference sequence). This CDR3 is CSYYRIETQYF. The CDR3 nucleotides read TGCAGTTATTACAGGATAGAGACCCAGTACTTC.

This clone has more than one count but fewer than ten. V usage is TRBV30 and J usage is TRBJ1-6; TRBD1 aligns across 7 bases. The CDR3 length is 13 residues. Germline CDR1 is GTSNPN and CDR2 is SVGIG (reference sequence). V shed 7 bases, J shed 6 bases, and the junction held 6 bases outside the gene matches. CDR3 DNA: TGTGCCTCACGGGACAGAAGTAATTCACCCCTCCACTTT. This codes for CASRDRSNSPLHF. Filled out from reference TRBV30 and TRBJ1-6, the complete variable domain reads SQTIHQWPATLVQPVGSPLSLECTVEGTSNPNLYWYRQAAGRGLQLLFYSVGIGQISSEVPQNLSASRPQDRQFILSSKKLLLSDSGFYLCASRDRSNSPLHFGNGTRLTVT.